This TCR beta chain was recovered during a study of cytomegalovirus exposure and HLA in healthy donors. Study overall: Early on, a data release was issued that held roughly 80 million unique TCRs from HLA-typed donors.

V lost 0 bases and J lost 4, with 13 bases in between. The CDR3 consists of 15 residues. Germline V lookup: CDR1 LGHNA, CDR2 YSLEER. Although they were nominally healthy when sampled, donors likely had unrecorded immune exposures. Whole-study findings and limits: Relative to equally common others, HLA-associated TCR beta chains showed greater clonal expansion in a later analysis. Cytomegalovirus status was reportedly diagnosed by the classifier with high sensitivity and specificity.

Vbeta (60) and Jbeta (13) primers were used in the PCR. Here immunoSEQ multiplex PCR was the method, and the copy in TCRdb shows in-frame clones only, minus some. The sample lists approximately 160,000 clones; roughly 82% were seen once. Concerning this clone itself: The antigen remains undetermined.

This clonotype was sampled from a girl between 10 and 17 years old in good health and CMV-seropositive. The sample comprised PBMCs. The chain links TRBV4-3 to TRBJ2-7, with D possibly being TRBD1 (7 bases). This CDR3 is CASSQDFPGGYEQYF. The CDR3 bases are TGCGCCAGCAGCCAAGATTTTCCAGGGGGGTACGAGCAGTACTTC.